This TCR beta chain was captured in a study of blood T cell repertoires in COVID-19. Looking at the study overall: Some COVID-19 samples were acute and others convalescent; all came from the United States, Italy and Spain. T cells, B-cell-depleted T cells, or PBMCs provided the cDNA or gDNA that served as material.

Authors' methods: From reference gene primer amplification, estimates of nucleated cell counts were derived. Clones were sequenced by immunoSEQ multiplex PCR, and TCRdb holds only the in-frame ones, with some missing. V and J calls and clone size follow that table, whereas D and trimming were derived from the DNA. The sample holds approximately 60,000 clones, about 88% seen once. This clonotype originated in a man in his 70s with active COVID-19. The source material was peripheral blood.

CDR3 in amino acids: CASSGSDRGHTEAFF. The CDR3, as DNA: TGTGCCAGCAGCGGGAGCGACAGGGGGCACACTGAAGCTTTCTTT. The chain is built from TRBV7-2 and TRBJ1-1; 10 bases align to TRBD1. The CDR3 runs to 15 residues. V shed 5 bases and J 3 bases; nucleotides not matched to a gene: 6. Germline CDR1 is SGHTA and CDR2 is FQGNSA.